Included here is one TCR beta chain sequence, with context. This record comes from a study of T cells in Graves' hyperthyroidism and ophthalmopathy. TCR beta CDR3 region amplification was performed from RNA transcripts. The HTBI primer set was used in a first-round RT-PCR of the TCR CDR3. TCRdb re-called the multiplex PCR reads through MiXCR, storing one row per CDR3 protein. The profile shows hundreds of thousands of distinct CDR3 sequences, approximately 19% of them singletons. This clonotype originated in a woman aged 45-59 years with Graves' hyperthyroidism that later progressed to Graves' ophthalmopathy. Sequenced: blood.

The CDR3 sequence: CASRDSGWEQYF. CDR3 nucleotide sequence: TGTGCCAGCCGGGACAGTGGTTGGGAGCAGTACTTC. This chain joins TRBV3-1 and TRBJ2-7; TRBD1 matches at 7 bases. The CDR3 has 12 amino acids. Germline values: CDR1 LGHDT, CDR2 YNNKEL (reference sequence). The J segment lost 7 bases and the V segment lost 8 bases, leaving 8 bases of the junction unmatched.